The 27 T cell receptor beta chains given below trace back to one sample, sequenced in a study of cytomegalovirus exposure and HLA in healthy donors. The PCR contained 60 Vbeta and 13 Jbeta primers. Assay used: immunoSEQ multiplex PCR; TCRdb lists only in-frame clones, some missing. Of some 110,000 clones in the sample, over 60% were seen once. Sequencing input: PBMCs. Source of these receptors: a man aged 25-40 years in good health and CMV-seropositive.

The CDR3, as DNA: TGTGCCAGCACCACAATATCTAGGCGCGCAGATACGCAGTATTTT. Encoded protein: CASTTISRRADTQYF. The chain employs TRBV28 and TRBJ2-3; unclear D gene. Germline-derived CDR1 and CDR2 are MDHEN and SYDVKM. The CDR3 runs 15 residues. V dropped 7 bases and J dropped 4 bases, with 18 bases sitting between them.

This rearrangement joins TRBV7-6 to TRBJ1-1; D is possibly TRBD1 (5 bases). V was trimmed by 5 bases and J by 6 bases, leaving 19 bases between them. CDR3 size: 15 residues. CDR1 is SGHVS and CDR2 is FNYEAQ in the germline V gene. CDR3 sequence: CASSGRSQGQAEAFF. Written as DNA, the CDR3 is TGTGCCAGCAGCGGTCGTTCTCAGGGTCAGGCTGAAGCTTTCTTT.

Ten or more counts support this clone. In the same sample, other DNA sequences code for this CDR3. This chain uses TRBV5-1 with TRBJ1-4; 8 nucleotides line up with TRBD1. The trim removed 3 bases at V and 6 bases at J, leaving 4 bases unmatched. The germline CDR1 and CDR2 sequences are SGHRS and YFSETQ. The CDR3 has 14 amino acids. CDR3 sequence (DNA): TGCGCCAGCAGCTCCGGACAGGGACATGAAAAACTGTTTTTT. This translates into CASSSGQGHEKLFF.

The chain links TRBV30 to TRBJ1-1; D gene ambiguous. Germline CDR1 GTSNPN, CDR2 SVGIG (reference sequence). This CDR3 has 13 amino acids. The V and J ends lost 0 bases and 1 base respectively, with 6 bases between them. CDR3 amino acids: CAWSVDTNTEAFF. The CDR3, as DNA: TGTGCCTGGAGTGTAGACACGAACACTGAAGCTTTCTTT.

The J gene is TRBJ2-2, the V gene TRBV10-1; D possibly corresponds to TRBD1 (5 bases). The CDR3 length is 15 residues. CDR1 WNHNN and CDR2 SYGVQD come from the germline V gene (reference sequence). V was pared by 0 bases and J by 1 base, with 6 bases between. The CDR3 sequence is CASSESRGNTGELFF. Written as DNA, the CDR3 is TGCGCCAGCAGTGAGTCAAGGGGGAACACCGGGGAGCTGTTTTTT.

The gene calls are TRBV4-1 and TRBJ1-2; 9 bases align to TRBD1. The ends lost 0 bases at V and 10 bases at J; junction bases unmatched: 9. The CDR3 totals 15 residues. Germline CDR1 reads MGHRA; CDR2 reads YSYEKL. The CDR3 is CASSQETGQGRDYTF. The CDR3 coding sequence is TGCGCCAGCAGCCAAGAAACGGGACAGGGTAGGGACTACACCTTC.

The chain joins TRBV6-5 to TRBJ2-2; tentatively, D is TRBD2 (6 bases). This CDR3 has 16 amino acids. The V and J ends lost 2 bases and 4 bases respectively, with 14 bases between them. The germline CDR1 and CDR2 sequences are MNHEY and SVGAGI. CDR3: CASSYGEVILTGELFF. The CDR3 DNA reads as TGTGCCAGCAGTTACGGGGAGGTGATACTCACCGGGGAGCTGTTTTTT.

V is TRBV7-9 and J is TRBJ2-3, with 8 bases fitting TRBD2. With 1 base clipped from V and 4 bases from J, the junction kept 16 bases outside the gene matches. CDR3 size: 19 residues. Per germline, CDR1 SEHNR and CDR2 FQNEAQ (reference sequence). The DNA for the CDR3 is TGTGCCAGCAGCTTAGACACCTTTGAGCGGGGGCCCTTGGCAGATACGCAGTATTTT. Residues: CASSLDTFERGPLADTQYF.

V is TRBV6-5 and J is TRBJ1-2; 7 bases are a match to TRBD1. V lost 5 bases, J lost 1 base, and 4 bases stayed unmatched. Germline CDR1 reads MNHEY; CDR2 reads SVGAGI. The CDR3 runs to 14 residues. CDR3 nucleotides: TGTGCCAGCAGTCGGGACAGATTTAACTATGGCTACACCTTC. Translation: CASSRDRFNYGYTF.

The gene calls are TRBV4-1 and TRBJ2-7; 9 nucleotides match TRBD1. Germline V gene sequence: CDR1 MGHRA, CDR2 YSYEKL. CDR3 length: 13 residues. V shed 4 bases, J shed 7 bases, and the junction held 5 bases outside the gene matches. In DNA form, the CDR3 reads TGCGCCAGCAGCCCAGGGACAGGGAGGGAGCAGTACTTC. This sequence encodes CASSPGTGREQYF.

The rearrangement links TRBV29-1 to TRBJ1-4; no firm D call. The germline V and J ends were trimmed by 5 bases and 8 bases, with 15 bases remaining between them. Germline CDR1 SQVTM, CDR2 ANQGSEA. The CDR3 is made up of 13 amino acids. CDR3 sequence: CSVQIKLREKLFF. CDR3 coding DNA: TGCAGCGTTCAAATCAAGCTTCGGGAAAAACTGTTTTTT.

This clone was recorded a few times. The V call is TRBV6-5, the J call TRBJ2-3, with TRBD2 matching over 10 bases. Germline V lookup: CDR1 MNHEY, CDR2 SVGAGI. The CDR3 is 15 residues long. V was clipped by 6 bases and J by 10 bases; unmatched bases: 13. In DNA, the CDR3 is TGTGCCAGCAGCCTTCTAGCGGGGGCCCGGGGAGCGCAGTATTTT. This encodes CASSLLAGARGAQYF.

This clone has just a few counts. This chain's CDR3 is CASSWTVSGGYEQYF. For the CDR3, the DNA is TGTGCCAGCAGCTGGACGGTCTCCGGGGGCTACGAGCAGTACTTC. The V gene is TRBV5-5, the J gene TRBJ2-7; tentatively, D is TRBD2 (6 bases). V shed 3 bases and J shed 3 bases, with 16 bases lying between them. The CDR3 is 15 residues long. Germline lookup yields CDR1 SGHKS and CDR2 YYEKEE (reference sequence). Looking up the rest from reference TRBV5-5 and TRBJ2-7 gives the full variable domain: DAGVTQSPTHLIKTRGQQVTLRCSPISGHKSVSWYQQVLGQGPQFIFQYYEKEERGRGNFPDRFSARQFPNYSSELNVNALLLGDSALYLCASSWTVSGGYEQYFGPGTRLTVT.

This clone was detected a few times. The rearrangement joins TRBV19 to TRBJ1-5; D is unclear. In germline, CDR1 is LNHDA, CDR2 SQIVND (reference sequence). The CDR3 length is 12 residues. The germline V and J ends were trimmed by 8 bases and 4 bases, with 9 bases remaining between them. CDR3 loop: CASAFRNQPQHF. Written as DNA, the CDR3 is TGTGCCAGTGCTTTCAGGAATCAGCCCCAGCATTTT.

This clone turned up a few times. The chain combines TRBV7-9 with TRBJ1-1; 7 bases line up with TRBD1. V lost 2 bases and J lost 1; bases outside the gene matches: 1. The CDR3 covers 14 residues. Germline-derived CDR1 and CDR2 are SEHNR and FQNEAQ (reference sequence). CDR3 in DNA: TGTGCCAGCAGCTTACAGGGGGGGAACACTGAAGCTTTCTTT. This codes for CASSLQGGNTEAFF.

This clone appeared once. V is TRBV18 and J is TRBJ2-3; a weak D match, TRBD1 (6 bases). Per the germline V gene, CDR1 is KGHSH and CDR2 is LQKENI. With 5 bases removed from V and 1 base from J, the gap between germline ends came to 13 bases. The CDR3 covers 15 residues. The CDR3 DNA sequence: TGTGCCAGCTCATGGAACAGGGCTGGCACAGATACGCAGTATTTT. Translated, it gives CASSWNRAGTDTQYF.

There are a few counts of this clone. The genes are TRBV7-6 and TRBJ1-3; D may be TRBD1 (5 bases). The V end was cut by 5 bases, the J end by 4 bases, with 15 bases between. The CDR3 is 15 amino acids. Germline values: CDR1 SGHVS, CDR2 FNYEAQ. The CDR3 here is CASSRGPGPGNTIYF. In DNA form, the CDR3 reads TGTGCCAGCAGCAGGGGCCCGGGTCCAGGAAACACCATATATTTT.

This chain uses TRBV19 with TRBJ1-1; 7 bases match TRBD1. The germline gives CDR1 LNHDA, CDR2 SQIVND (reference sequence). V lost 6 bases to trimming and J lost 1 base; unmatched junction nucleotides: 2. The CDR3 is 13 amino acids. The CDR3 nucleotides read TGTGCCAGTAGGGGACAGTGGAACACTGAAGCTTTCTTT. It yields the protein CASRGQWNTEAFF.

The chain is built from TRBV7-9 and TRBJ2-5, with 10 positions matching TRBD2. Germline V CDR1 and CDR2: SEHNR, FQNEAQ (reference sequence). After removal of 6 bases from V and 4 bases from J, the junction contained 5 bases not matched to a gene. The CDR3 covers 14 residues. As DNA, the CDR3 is TGTGCCAGCAGGAGCGGGGGGGGTCTAGAGACCCAGTACTTC. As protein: CASRSGGGLETQYF.

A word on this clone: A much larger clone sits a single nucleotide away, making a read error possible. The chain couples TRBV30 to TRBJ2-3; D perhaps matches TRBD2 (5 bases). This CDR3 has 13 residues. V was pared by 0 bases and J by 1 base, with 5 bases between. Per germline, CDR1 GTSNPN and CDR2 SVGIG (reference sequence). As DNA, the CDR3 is TGTGCCTGGAGTGTAGCGGGCACAGATACGCAGTATTTT. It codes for CAWSVAGTDTQYF.

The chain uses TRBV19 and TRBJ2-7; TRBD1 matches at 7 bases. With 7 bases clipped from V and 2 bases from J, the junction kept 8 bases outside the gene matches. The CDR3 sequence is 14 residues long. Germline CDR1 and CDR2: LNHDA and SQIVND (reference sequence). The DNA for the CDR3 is TGTGCCAGTAACGACAGGGAATCAGCCTACGAGCAGTACTTC. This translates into CASNDRESAYEQYF.

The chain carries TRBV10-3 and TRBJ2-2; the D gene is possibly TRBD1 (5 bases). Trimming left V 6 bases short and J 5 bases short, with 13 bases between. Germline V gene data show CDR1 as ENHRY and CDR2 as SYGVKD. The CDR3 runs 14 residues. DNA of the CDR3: TGTGCCATCAGCACCTCCCAGGGAACCGGGGAGCTGTTTTTT. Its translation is CAISTSQGTGELFF.

The CDR3 DNA reads TGCAGCGGGAAGCGGGCCGATACGCAGTATTTT. Protein: CSGKRADTQYF. The chain uses TRBV29-1 and TRBJ2-3; tentative D call: TRBD2 (6 bases). CDR3 length: 11 amino acids. V lost 7 bases, J lost 6 bases, and 11 bases lay in between. The germline V gene encodes CDR1 SQVTM and CDR2 ANQGSEA.

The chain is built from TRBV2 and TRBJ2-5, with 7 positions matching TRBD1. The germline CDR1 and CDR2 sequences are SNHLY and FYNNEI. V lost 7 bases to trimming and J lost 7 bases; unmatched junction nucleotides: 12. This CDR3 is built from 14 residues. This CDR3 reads CASNLQGQGVTQYF. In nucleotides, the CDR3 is TGTGCCAGCAACCTACAGGGGCAAGGAGTGACCCAGTACTTC.

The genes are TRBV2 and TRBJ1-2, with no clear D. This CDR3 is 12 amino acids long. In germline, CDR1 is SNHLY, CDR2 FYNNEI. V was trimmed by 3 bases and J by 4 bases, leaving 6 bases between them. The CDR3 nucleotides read TGTGCCAGCAGTGAGGTTAGCTATGGCTACACCTTC. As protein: CASSEVSYGYTF.

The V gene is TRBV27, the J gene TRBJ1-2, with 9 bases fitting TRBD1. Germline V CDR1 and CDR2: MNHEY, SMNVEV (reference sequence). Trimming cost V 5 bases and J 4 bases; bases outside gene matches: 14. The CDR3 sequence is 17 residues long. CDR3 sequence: CASSPKLTIQGAYGYTF. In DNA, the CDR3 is TGTGCCAGCAGTCCGAAACTTACGATACAGGGGGCCTATGGCTACACCTTC.

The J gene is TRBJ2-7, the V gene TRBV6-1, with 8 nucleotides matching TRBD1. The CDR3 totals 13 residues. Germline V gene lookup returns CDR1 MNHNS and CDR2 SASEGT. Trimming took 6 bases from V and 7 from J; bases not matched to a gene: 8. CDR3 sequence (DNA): TGTGCCAGCAGCAACCAGGGGGCTGGAGAGCAGTACTTC. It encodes CASSNQGAGEQYF.